This TCR beta chain is drawn from a study of CD8 T cells in Susac syndrome. General study results and limits: As acknowledged by the study, its TCR sequencing and HLA analysis included a relatively small number of individuals.

Definite or probable Susac syndrome was diagnosed using recently defined diagnostic criteria. Negative isolation yielded CD4+ and CD8+ T cells, and FACS enriched TEMRA cells. An amount of RNA that ranged from roughly 0.45 to 1 ug was reverse transcribed with random hexamers. An immunoSEQ multiplex PCR amplified TCR beta CDR3 over 54 Vbeta and 13 Jbeta. MiXCR was run by TCRdb on the immunoSEQ multiplex PCR reads, yielding one entry per CDR3 protein. This table holds under 80,000 distinct CDR3 sequences, about 92% found once. The CDR3 runs 13 residues. The V gene lost 5 bases and the J gene lost 4 bases, with 9 bases spanning the gap. The germline V gene has CDR1 SGHVS and CDR2 FQNEAQ. In its sample, this clonotype was seen a few times. Its target is not known.

V gene TRBV7-8 combines with J gene TRBJ2-1, with D maybe TRBD2 (6 bases). The sample taken for sequencing was CD4+ T cells from PBMCs. The clonotype was recovered from a human donor with Susac syndrome. The CDR3 loop reads CASSHGTYNEQFF. In nucleotides, the CDR3 is TGTGCCAGCAGCCACGGGACTTACAATGAGCAGTTCTTC.